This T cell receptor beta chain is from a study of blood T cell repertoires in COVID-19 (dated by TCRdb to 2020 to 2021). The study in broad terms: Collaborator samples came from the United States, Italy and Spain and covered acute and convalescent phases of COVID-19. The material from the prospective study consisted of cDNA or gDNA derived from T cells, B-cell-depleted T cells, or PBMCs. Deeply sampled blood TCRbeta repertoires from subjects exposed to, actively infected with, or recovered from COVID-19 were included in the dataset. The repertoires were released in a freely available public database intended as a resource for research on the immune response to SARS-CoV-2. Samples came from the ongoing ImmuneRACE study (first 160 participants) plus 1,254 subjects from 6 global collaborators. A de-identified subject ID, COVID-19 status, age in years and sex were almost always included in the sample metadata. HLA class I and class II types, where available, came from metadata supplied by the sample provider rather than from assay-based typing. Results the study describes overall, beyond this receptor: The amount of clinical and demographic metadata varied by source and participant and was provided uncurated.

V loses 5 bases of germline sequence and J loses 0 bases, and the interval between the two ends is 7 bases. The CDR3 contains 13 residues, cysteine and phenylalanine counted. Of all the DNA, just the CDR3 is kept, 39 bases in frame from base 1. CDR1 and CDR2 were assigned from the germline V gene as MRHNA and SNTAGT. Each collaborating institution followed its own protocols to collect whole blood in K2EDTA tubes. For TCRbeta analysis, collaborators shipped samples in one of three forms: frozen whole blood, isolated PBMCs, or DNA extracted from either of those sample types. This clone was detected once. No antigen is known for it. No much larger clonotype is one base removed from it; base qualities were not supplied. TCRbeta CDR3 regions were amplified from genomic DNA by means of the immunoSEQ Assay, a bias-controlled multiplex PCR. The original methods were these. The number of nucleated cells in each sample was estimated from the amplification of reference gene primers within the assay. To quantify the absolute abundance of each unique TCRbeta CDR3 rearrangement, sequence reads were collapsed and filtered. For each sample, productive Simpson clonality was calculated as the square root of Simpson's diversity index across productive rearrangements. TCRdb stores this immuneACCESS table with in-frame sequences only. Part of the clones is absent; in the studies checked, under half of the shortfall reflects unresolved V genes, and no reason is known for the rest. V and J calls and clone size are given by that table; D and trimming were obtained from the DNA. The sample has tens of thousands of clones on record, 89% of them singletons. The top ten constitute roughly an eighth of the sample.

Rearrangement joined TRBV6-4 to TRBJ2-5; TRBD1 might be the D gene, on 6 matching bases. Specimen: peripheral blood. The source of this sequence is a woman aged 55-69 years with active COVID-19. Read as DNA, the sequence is TGTGCCAGCAGTAGGGACAACCAAGAGACCCAGTACTTC. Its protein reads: CASSRDNQETQYF.